The rows below give T cell receptor beta chains drawn from one sample of a study of shared clonotypes between healthy human individuals. Produced via immunoSEQ multiplex PCR; TCRdb's table is partial and in-frame only. Of approximately 640,000 clones in the sample, 80% to 95% were seen once. The sequenced sample consisted of memory CD8+ T cells from PBMCs. All receptors derive from a man younger than 30 in good health. Some clones in this sample may be carry-over from other donors' samples. Each CDR3 is given with its conserved first and last residue. Fields, in order: D gene, clone size, V gene, J gene, CDR3 DNA, CDR3 protein. A D gene is named only where the DNA matches it firmly. Clone size is not always given. Where it is, it says once, few, many or a class for expanded clones.

TRBD1	-	TRBV28	TRBJ1-5	TGTGCCAGCAGTTTATGGGACAGGGTCGACCAGCCCCAGCATTTT	CASSLWDRVDQPQHF
-	-	TRBV7-9	TRBJ1-2	TGTGCCAGCAGCCAATTGGGGCCTGTGGGTGGCTACACCTTC	CASSQLGPVGGYTF
-	-	TRBV7-9	TRBJ2-1	TGTGCCAGCAGTTATCAAGGTGGTACTGAGCAGTTCTTC	CASSYQGGTEQFF
-	-	TRBV5-1	TRBJ1-1	TGCGCCAGCAGCTTGCGATCTAACACTGAAGCTTTCTTT	CASSLRSNTEAFF
TRBD1	-	TRBV4-1	TRBJ2-1	TGCGCCAGCAGACCGACAGGGAGCAATGAGCAGTTCTTC	CASRPTGSNEQFF
TRBD1	-	TRBV9	TRBJ2-2	TGTGCCAGCAGCCATACTGTGGGAGACAGGGGGCCAACGAACACCGGGGAGCTGTTTTTT	CASSHTVGDRGPTNTGELFF
-	-	TRBV29-1	TRBJ2-3	TGCAGCGTTAGGGGAGGCGACTTAAGCGCAGATACGCAGTATTTT	CSVRGGDLSADTQYF
-	-	TRBV7-9	TRBJ1-4	TGTGCCAGCAGCCCGAGGGGTGGGGCGTCGGGCGAAAAACTGTTTTTT	CASSPRGGASGEKLFF
-	-	TRBV9	TRBJ2-5	TGTGCCAGCAGCGTAGGGGGTGGACTACAAGAGACCCAGTACTTC	CASSVGGGLQETQYF
TRBD2	few	TRBV5-4	TRBJ2-7	TGTGCCAGCAGCTTGGGGGGCCCTAGCGGGAGAGGGTACGAGCAGTACTTC	CASSLGGPSGRGYEQYF
-	-	TRBV4-1	TRBJ2-2	TGCGCCAGCAGCCAATGGGCTAGCAGTTCGCCCGGGGAGCTGTTTTTT	CASSQWASSSPGELFF
TRBD2	-	TRBV27	TRBJ2-7	TGTGCCAGCAGTTTCTCAACTAGCGTGACTCACTACGAGCAGTACTTC	CASSFSTSVTHYEQYF
-	once	TRBV6-1	TRBJ1-3	TGTGCCAGCAGTGAAGCGCTAGGGGCGTACACCATATATTTT	CASSEALGAYTIYF
TRBD2	-	TRBV19	TRBJ2-1	TGTGCCAGTAGTATAGGGACTAGCGGTTACAATGAGCAGTTCTTC	CASSIGTSGYNEQFF
TRBD1	-	TRBV9	TRBJ2-7	TGTGCCAGCTCCATCGGGACAGGCGCGTACGAGCAGTACTTC	CASSIGTGAYEQYF
-	-	TRBV6-1	TRBJ1-2	TGTGCCAGCAGTGAAGCAGCCTCACGGGGCTACACCTTC	CASSEAASRGYTF
-	once	TRBV6-6	TRBJ1-1	TGTGCCAGCACTCCTACCCCGGGAGAAGCTTTCTTT	CASTPTPGEAFF
-	-	TRBV9	TRBJ1-2	TGTGCCAGCAATGTGGGGACGCGGGGCTACACCTTC	CASNVGTRGYTF
TRBD1	-	TRBV10-3	TRBJ2-5	TGTGCCATCAGGGGGAAGGGGGCGCGGGAAGAGACCCAGTACTTC	CAIRGKGAREETQYF
-	-	TRBV7-9	TRBJ2-3	TGTGCCAGCAGCCTTGCTTATGGGAGAGGCACAGATACGCAGTATTTT	CASSLAYGRGTDTQYF
-	-	TRBV7-9	TRBJ2-7	TGTGCCAGCAGCACGACAGGTTTCTCCTACGAGCAGTACTTC	CASSTTGFSYEQYF
TRBD1	-	TRBV19	TRBJ2-2	TGTGCCTCCGAAGGATCAGGGGGCTTTTGGAACACCGGGGAGCTGTTTTTT	CASEGSGGFWNTGELFF
TRBD1	-	TRBV4-1	TRBJ2-7	TGCGCCAGCAGCCAAGTTGCCTACGGGACAGCGGTCACCTACGAGCAGTACTTC	CASSQVAYGTAVTYEQYF
TRBD1	-	TRBV15	TRBJ2-7	TGTGCCACCAGCAGAGATGAGGGCAGGGGGTACGAGCAGTACTTC	CATSRDEGRGYEQYF
TRBD1	-	TRBV27	TRBJ2-5	TGTGCCAGCAGCCTGGACAGGGGGAATTCAGAGACCCAGTACTTC	CASSLDRGNSETQYF
-	-	TRBV9	TRBJ1-5	TGTGCCAGCAGCGTCGGCGGATTGAGCAATCAGCCCCAGCATTTT	CASSVGGLSNQPQHF
TRBD1	-	TRBV5-1	TRBJ2-7	TGCGCCAGCAGCAGGCCGGGACAGGGGATTGTTGGTGAGCAGTACTTC	CASSRPGQGIVGEQYF
-	-	TRBV27	TRBJ1-3	TGTGCCAGCAGTTTTTCCCTCGGAAGAGGAAACACCATATATTTT	CASSFSLGRGNTIYF
-	-	TRBV7-9	TRBJ2-3	TGTGCCAGCAGCTTAGCCTCGAGAGTTTTGGCCAGGGATACGCAGTATTTT	CASSLASRVLARDTQYF
TRBD2	once	TRBV19	TRBJ2-7	TGTGCCAGTAGTATGAGACTAGCGGGAGCCCACGAGCAGTACTTC	CASSMRLAGAHEQYF
-	-	TRBV9	TRBJ2-7	TGTGCCAGCAGCGTAGGGGCCCATTTTGAGCAGTACTTC	CASSVGAHFEQYF
-	-	TRBV19	TRBJ1-5	TGTGCCAGTAGTACCCCCGATCATCAGCCCCAGCATTTT	CASSTPDHQPQHF
TRBD2	-	TRBV5-4	TRBJ2-7	TGTGCCAGCACCCGGGAGGACACCTACGAGCAGTACTTC	CASTREDTYEQYF
-	once	TRBV21-1	TRBJ2-5	TGTGCCAGCAGCAAAGGCCAGGAGACCCAGTACTTC	CASSKGQETQYF
-	-	TRBV9	TRBJ2-3	TGTGCCAGCAGCGTAGTGGGGGCCACAGTAGATACGCAGTATTTT	CASSVVGATVDTQYF
TRBD1	-	TRBV27	TRBJ1-5	TGTGCCAGCAAACCGGGACAGGGGACCAATCAGCCCCAGCATTTT	CASKPGQGTNQPQHF
-	-	TRBV9	TRBJ1-1	TGTGCCAGCAGCGTAGATGGAAAGGAAACTTTCTTT	CASSVDGKETFF
TRBD2	-	TRBV27	TRBJ2-3	TGTGCCAGCAGTACGCGGGGGGGTTGGGTGGATACGCAGTATTTT	CASSTRGGWVDTQYF
-	-	TRBV4-3	TRBJ2-1	TGCGCCAGCAGCCAAGAACTGGGCTCCTACAATGAGCAGTTCTTC	CASSQELGSYNEQFF
TRBD2	-	TRBV4-3	TRBJ2-7	TGCGCCAGCAGCCAAGAGCTACTAGCGGGTCTCTACGAGCAGTACTTC	CASSQELLAGLYEQYF
TRBD1	-	TRBV15	TRBJ2-6	TGTGCCACCAGCCCGAGCACCGGGACAGAGTATGGCTCTGGGGCCAACGTCCTGACTTTC	CATSPSTGTEYGSGANVLTF
-	-	TRBV28	TRBJ2-1	TGTGCCAGCAGTTTTGGTGGAGGGGGCAATGAGCAGTTCTTC	CASSFGGGGNEQFF
-	-	TRBV6-1	TRBJ1-5	TGTGCCAGCAGGGCAACAGGGAATAGCAATCAGCCCCAGCATTTT	CASRATGNSNQPQHF
-	-	TRBV5-4	TRBJ2-2	TGTGCCAGCACCTTACCGGGCGGGGAGCTGTTTTTT	CASTLPGGELFF
TRBD1	once	TRBV28	TRBJ2-2	TGTGCCAGCAGTTCCATCCACCTTGGGACAGGGGGATTAGCCGGGGAGCTGTTTTTT	CASSSIHLGTGGLAGELFF
-	-	TRBV9	TRBJ1-2	TGTGCCAGCAGCGTGGGCAGTTACTATGGCTACACCTTC	CASSVGSYYGYTF
-	-	TRBV9	TRBJ1-1	TGTGCCAGCAGCGCGAACAATCAAGCTTTCTTT	CASSANNQAFF
-	few	TRBV27	TRBJ2-7	TGTGCCAGCAGTTTTTTTGGCGAGCAGTACTTC	CASSFFGEQYF
-	-	TRBV7-6	TRBJ2-7	TGTGCCAGCAGCTTAGGACGAACCGACCCCCACTTC	CASSLGRTDPHF